These 23 T cell receptor beta chains were all obtained from the same sample, sequenced in a study of spatial heterogeneity in lung cancer. In TCRdb, the 5' RACE reads were re-called with MiXCR into one record per CDR3 protein. The data show around 18,000 distinct CDR3 sequences, roughly 5% seen once. The study, taken as a whole, reports: Counts of expanded alpha and beta TCRs within tumors tracked the tumor nonsynonymous mutation count.

This sample's time point: sample taken at primary tumor resection. These TCRs' antigens remain unknown. Specimen: lung tumor tissue, collected at surgery. Every receptor here comes from a female donor with early-stage non-small cell lung cancer.

This clonotype has ten or more counts. This beta chain slipped into a library made for alpha chains as a stray read, so its size is not meaningful. The V call is TRBV30, the J call TRBJ2-3, with 10 bases matching TRBD2. V dropped 6 bases and J dropped 4; count of bases not matched to a gene: 7. The germline V gene encodes CDR1 GTSNPN and CDR2 SVGIG (reference sequence). This CDR3 is built from 14 residues. The CDR3, as DNA: TGTGCCTGCCTTCCTAGCGGGAGCCCAGATACGCAGTATTTT. Its translation is CACLPSGSPDTQYF.

In this sample, this clonotype turned up many times. A library prepared for alpha chains yielded this beta chain as an off-target read; its size is of little meaning. The CDR3: CASSWDLAAETQYF. In DNA, the CDR3 is TGTGCCAGCAGCTGGGACTTAGCCGCAGAGACCCAGTACTTC. This chain joins TRBV7-2 and TRBJ2-5; the D gene is possibly TRBD2 (6 bases). Trimming left V 4 bases short and J 4 bases short, with 13 bases between. This CDR3 has 14 residues. The germline V gene encodes CDR1 SGHTA and CDR2 FQGNSA. Looking up the rest from reference TRBV7-2 and TRBJ2-5 gives the full variable domain: GAGVSQSPSNKVTEKGKDVELRCDPISGHTALYWYRQSLGQGLEFLIYFQGNSAPDKSGLPSDRFSAERTGGSVSTLTIQRTQQEDSAVYLCASSWDLAAETQYFGPGTRLLVL.

The sample holds many counts of this clonotype. Because this beta chain is a stray read in a library intended to capture alpha chains, its abundance should not be given much weight. V and J are TRBV5-1 and TRBJ2-5, with 11 bases lining up with TRBD2. The CDR3 has 17 residues. Germline V CDR1 and CDR2: SGHRS, YFSETQ. Trimming removed 4 bases from V and 5 bases from J; junction bases left unmatched: 13. The CDR3 DNA follows: TGCGCCAGCAGCCAAGAACTAGCGGGAGTGTCGAGGGAGACCCAGTACTTC. Amino acids: CASSQELAGVSRETQYF. Full variable domain (missing parts from reference TRBV5-1 and TRBJ2-5): KAGVTQTPRYLIKTRGQQVTLSCSPISGHRSVSWYQQTPGQGLQFLFEYFSETQRNKGNFPGRFSGRQFSNSRSEMNVSTLELGDSALYLCASSQELAGVSRETQYFGPGTRLLVL.

The sample holds many counts of this clonotype. As an off-target read in a library built for alpha chains, this beta chain has a frequency of little significance. V is TRBV7-2 and J is TRBJ2-7; 10 bases map to TRBD2. The CDR3 loop spans 16 amino acids. Germline CDR1 reads SGHTA; CDR2 reads FQGNSA. V trimming: 5 bases; J trimming: 4 bases; junction bases outside the gene matches: 11. The CDR3 bases are TGTGCCAGCAGCGCCCCCTCCCAGCGGGAGGGTTACGAGCAGTACTTC. It is translated as CASSAPSQREGYEQYF.

In this sample, this clonotype turned up many times. This beta chain is a stray read from a library made for alpha chains; its abundance is not meaningful. This rearrangement joins TRBV27 to TRBJ2-5, with 12 positions matching TRBD2. The germline V gene encodes CDR1 MNHEY and CDR2 SMNVEV (reference sequence). The CDR3 length is 15 residues. The junction had 7 bases not matched to a gene; V was cut back by 6 bases and J by 5 bases. CDR3 loop: CASSFRLAGVETQYF. The CDR3 nucleotides are TGTGCCAGCAGCTTCCGACTAGCGGGAGTGGAGACCCAGTACTTC.

This clonotype was seen a few times. As an off-target read in a library built for alpha chains, this beta chain has a frequency of little significance. The V and J genes are TRBV19 and TRBJ1-4, with 11 bases fitting TRBD1. There are 15 residues in the CDR3. The germline V gene encodes CDR1 LNHDA and CDR2 SQIVND (reference sequence). The ends lost 3 bases at V and 8 bases at J; junction bases unmatched: 5. CDR3 bases: TGTGCCAGTAGTATGACGGACAGGGGGCACGAAAAACTGTTTTTT. It specifies CASSMTDRGHEKLFF.

This clonotype was counted many times. Since the library was made to target alpha chains, this beta chain is a stray read and its abundance is not meaningful. This chain connects TRBV20-1 to TRBJ1-6; the D gene is possibly TRBD1 (5 bases). The germline CDR1 and CDR2 sequences are DFQATT and SNEGSKA (reference sequence). This CDR3 is built from 16 residues. Trimming pared 1 base from V and 5 bases from J, leaving 15 bases between. The CDR3 nucleotides are TGCAGTGCTAGAGTTCGGCAGGGCAGCAATAATTCACCCCTCCACTTT. Protein sequence: CSARVRQGSNNSPLHF.

By share of the sample, this clonotype is medium-sized. This beta chain is off target for a library built for alpha chains, so its abundance means little. V and J are TRBV5-1 and TRBJ2-1, with D possibly TRBD1 on 5 matching bases. Trimming stripped 0 bases from V and 5 bases from J, with 15 bases between. CDR1 is SGHRS, CDR2 YFSETQ, per germline. This CDR3 has 16 residues. The CDR3: CASSLEGLGGNNEQFF. In DNA, the CDR3 is TGCGCCAGCAGCTTGGAGGGGCTAGGCGGCAACAATGAGCAGTTCTTC.

In its sample, this clonotype ranks as medium-sized. Within a library made for alpha chains, this beta chain is off target, and its count is uninformative. The chain has TRBV20-1 and TRBJ2-1; 9 nucleotides align to TRBD2. J lost 4 bases, V lost 2 bases, and 3 bases had no gene match. Germline loops: CDR1 DFQATT, CDR2 SNEGSKA (reference sequence). This CDR3 spans 14 amino acids. The CDR3 nucleotides are TGCAGTGCTAGATCTAGCGGGACTTACAATGAGCAGTTCTTC. Protein: CSARSSGTYNEQFF.

Ten or more counts support this clonotype. The library was designed around alpha chains, so this beta chain is a stray read whose abundance carries little weight. The rearrangement joins TRBV7-2 to TRBJ2-2; weak D call: TRBD1 (6 bases). The CDR3 has 14 residues. Deletions cut 5 bases from V and 5 bases from J, with 12 bases between. Germline V gene sequence: CDR1 SGHTA, CDR2 FQGNSA. The CDR3 nucleotides are TGTGCCAGCAGCCTGGGACATCTTACCGGGGAGCTGTTTTTT. Translating gives CASSLGHLTGELFF.

This clonotype was observed many times. This beta chain is an off-target read within a library intended for alpha chains, so its frequency means little. The V gene is TRBV20-1, the J gene TRBJ2-1, with D unresolved. Trimming left V 1 base short and J 9 bases short, with 16 bases between. The CDR3 sequence is 14 residues long. Per germline, CDR1 DFQATT and CDR2 SNEGSKA (reference sequence). The CDR3 is CSARVHGYTGEQFF. The CDR3 DNA reads TGCAGTGCTAGAGTTCACGGATATACTGGTGAGCAGTTCTTC.

Note on this clonotype: This beta chain is an unintended read in a library built for alpha chains; its size means little. This chain uses TRBV5-1 with TRBJ2-5; D ambiguous. Germline CDR1 is SGHRS and CDR2 is YFSETQ. The CDR3 extends over 12 amino acids. With 2 bases removed from V and 1 base from J, the gap between germline ends came to 3 bases. The CDR3 nucleotides read TGCGCCAGCAGCTTCCCCCAAGAGACCCAGTACTTC. Translation: CASSFPQETQYF. The whole variable domain, remainder taken from reference TRBV5-1 and TRBJ2-5, is KAGVTQTPRYLIKTRGQQVTLSCSPISGHRSVSWYQQTPGQGLQFLFEYFSETQRNKGNFPGRFSGRQFSNSRSEMNVSTLELGDSALYLCASSFPQETQYFGPGTRLLVL.

In regard to this clonotype: Because this beta chain is a stray read in a library intended to capture alpha chains, its abundance should not be given much weight. In DNA, the CDR3 is TGTGCCAGCAGCCTCGGACAGGGGGAGAATTCACCCCTCCACTTT. It encodes CASSLGQGENSPLHF. The rearrangement uses TRBV6-6 and TRBJ1-6, with 10 bases fitting TRBD1. Per germline, CDR1 MNHNY and CDR2 SVGAGI (reference sequence). V shed 6 bases, J shed 7 bases, and the junction held 6 bases outside the gene matches. The CDR3 is made up of 15 amino acids.

This clonotype has only a few counts. The library was designed around alpha chains, so this beta chain is a stray read whose abundance carries little weight. The V call is TRBV2, the J call TRBJ1-2; unclear D gene. Germline V gene data show CDR1 as SNHLY and CDR2 as FYNNEI. The CDR3 is 12 amino acids. V dropped 2 bases and J dropped 8 bases, with 9 bases sitting between them. CDR3 sequence reads: CASSETFGGYTF. The CDR3 bases are TGTGCCAGCAGTGAAACGTTCGGGGGCTACACCTTC.

This clonotype was counted at least ten times. Being off target in a library aimed at alpha chains, this beta chain has a size of little meaning. J is TRBJ1-1 and V is TRBV7-3, with D perhaps matching TRBD1 (5 bases). This CDR3 spans 14 amino acids. Trimming cost V 2 bases and J 3 bases, with 10 bases left between them. The germline V gene encodes CDR1 SGHTA and CDR2 FQGTGA. The CDR3 loop reads CASSLGATDTEAFF. CDR3 nucleotides: TGTGCCAGCAGCTTAGGGGCCACCGACACTGAAGCTTTCTTT.

This clonotype appeared many times. In a library made to pick up alpha chains, this beta chain is a stray read with a size that means little. The chain is built from TRBV18 and TRBJ1-1; tentative D call: TRBD1 (5 bases). The germline V gene has CDR1 KGHSH and CDR2 LQKENI. The ends were cut back, 0 bases at V and 4 bases at J, with 9 bases in the middle. CDR3 length: 14 residues. The CDR3 spells CASSPPGGFTEAFF. Here the CDR3 DNA reads TGTGCCAGCTCACCACCGGGGGGATTCACTGAAGCTTTCTTT.

As regards this clonotype: Found in a library prepared for alpha chains, this beta chain is an off-target read, and its abundance has little meaning. This chain joins TRBV7-8 and TRBJ1-5, with D hard to call. Germline CDR1 reads SGHVS; CDR2 reads FQNEAQ. V lost 6 bases and J 0 bases, leaving 6 bases between the germline ends. The CDR3 spans 13 residues. CDR3: CASRKSSNQPQHF. CDR3 nucleotide sequence: TGTGCCAGCAGGAAGTCTAGCAATCAGCCCCAGCATTTT.

There are a few counts of this clonotype. A library made for alpha chains picked up this beta chain off target, so its size means little. The CDR3 protein is CASSSDGNTGELFF. The CDR3 coding sequence is TGCGCCAGCAGCTCGGACGGGAACACCGGGGAGCTGTTTTTT. V gene TRBV5-1 combines with J gene TRBJ2-2; no clear D gene. Germline values: CDR1 SGHRS, CDR2 YFSETQ. This CDR3 is built from 14 residues. Trimming left V 3 bases short and J 1 base short, with 7 bases between.

Ten or more counts support this clonotype. Because the library targeted alpha chains, this beta chain is an off-target read whose size means little. V gene TRBV2 combines with J gene TRBJ2-3; 11 nucleotides match TRBD2. The germline gives CDR1 SNHLY, CDR2 FYNNEI. The CDR3 sequence is 16 residues long. V lost 7 bases to trimming and J lost 4 bases; unmatched junction nucleotides: 10. CDR3 DNA: TGTGCCAGCACCGCCGGGACTAGCGGTTCGGCAGATACGCAGTATTTT. Its translation: CASTAGTSGSADTQYF.

This clonotype was seen repeatedly, ten times or more. The library was built for alpha chains, so this beta chain is an off-target read and its size means little. The rearrangement uses TRBV28 and TRBJ1-5; D is ambiguous. The CDR3 consists of 15 residues. V gave up 6 bases and J gave up 5 bases, with 17 bases separating them. Germline V gives CDR1 MDHEN, CDR2 SYDVKM. The CDR3 loop reads CASRLEDGRYQPQHF. CDR3 nucleotides: TGTGCCAGCAGATTAGAGGACGGTCGATATCAGCCCCAGCATTTT.

This clonotype was seen many times. Within a library made for alpha chains, this beta chain is off target, and its count is uninformative. This chain joins TRBV7-2 and TRBJ2-6; D is unresolved. Germline-derived CDR1 and CDR2 are SGHTA and FQGNSA. The ends were cut back, 1 base at V and 1 base at J, with 5 bases in the middle. This CDR3 comprises 15 residues. The CDR3 spells CASSLVGSGANVLTF. CDR3 sequence (DNA): TGTGCCAGCAGCTTAGTCGGATCTGGGGCCAACGTCCTGACTTTC.

Concerning this clonotype: Because the library targeted alpha chains, this beta chain is an off-target read whose size means little. The V gene is TRBV5-4, the J gene TRBJ2-7; tentatively, D is TRBD1 (6 bases). Trimming removed 4 bases from V and 7 bases from J, with 15 bases in between. This CDR3 spans 13 amino acids. Per the germline V gene, CDR1 is SGHNT and CDR2 is YYREEE (reference sequence). CDR3 DNA sequence: TGTGCCAGCAGCGTGGAGGACAGAAGGGAGCAGTACTTC. It translates to CASSVEDRREQYF.

This clonotype was seen at least ten times. This beta chain came through as a stray read in a library set up for alpha chains, and its size says little. V usage is TRBV5-1 and J usage is TRBJ2-7; 10 bases fit TRBD2. The CDR3 runs to 14 residues. The V gene's germline CDR1 is SGHRS and CDR2 YFSETQ. V shed 8 bases and J 5 bases; nucleotides not matched to a gene: 10. This chain's CDR3 is CARDKAGGSDEQYF. The CDR3 nucleotides are TGCGCCAGAGATAAAGCGGGAGGGAGCGACGAGCAGTACTTC.